The sequence of this TCR beta chain was determined in a study of shared clonotypes between healthy human individuals. Notes on the study in general: Only blood was sampled, and tissue TCR repertoires likely differ from blood ones.

Each subset's genomic DNA was shared equally among a number of immunoSEQ plates. Method: immunoSEQ multiplex PCR; TCRdb's copy keeps in-frame clones and lacks some. The top ten hold around 13% of the sample, which has about 480,000 clones, about four fifths seen once. Regarding this clone: Its antigen is still unknown.

Extraction of genomic DNA in unsorted samples used about 90 million PBMCs. Germline assignment: CDR1 MDHEN and CDR2 SYDVKM. This CDR3 has 16 amino acids. Trimming removed 5 bases from V and 3 bases from J; junction bases left unmatched: 8. The sample taken for sequencing was PBMCs. The chain uses TRBV28 and TRBJ2-7; TRBD2 agrees at 12 bases. This receptor was taken from a middle-aged woman in good health. Some clones in this sample may be carry-over from other donors' samples. The CDR3 bases are TGTGCCAGCAGTCCTGCCGGACTAGCGGGATACTACGAGCAGTACTTC. Amino acids: CASSPAGLAGYYEQYF.